This TCR beta chain is drawn from a study of blood T cell repertoires in COVID-19. Overall study context: COVID-19 samples from acute and convalescent phases originated in the United States, Italy and Spain.

Per the original methods: Amplification from reference gene primers served as the basis for estimated nucleated cell counts. The assay was immunoSEQ multiplex PCR, and TCRdb's table has in-frame clones only and misses some. For V, J and clone size, that table is used; D and trimming come from the DNA. The sample shows 88,000 or so clones, about 88% of them seen only once. The ends were cut back, 2 bases at V and 3 bases at J, with 9 bases in the middle. Germline V CDR1 and CDR2: SGDLS, YYNGEE. The CDR3 totals 14 residues. This chain links TRBV9 with TRBJ1-5, with TRBD1 as a possible D gene (6 bases). The receptor was isolated from a man aged 55 to 70 with acute or convalescent COVID-19. Sequenced input: peripheral blood. The DNA of the CDR3 is TGTGCCAGCAGCGTCGCGGGGGCCAATCAGCCCCAGCATTTT. It encodes CASSVAGANQPQHF.